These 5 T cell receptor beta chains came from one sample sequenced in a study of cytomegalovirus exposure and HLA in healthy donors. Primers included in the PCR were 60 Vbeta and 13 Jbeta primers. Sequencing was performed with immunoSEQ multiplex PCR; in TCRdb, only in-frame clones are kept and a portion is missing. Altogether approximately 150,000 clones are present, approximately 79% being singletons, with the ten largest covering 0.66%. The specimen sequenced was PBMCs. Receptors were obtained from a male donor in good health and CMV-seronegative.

This CDR3 is CASTLTGGSQTQYF. The CDR3 DNA is TGTGCCAGCACCCTTACGGGGGGCAGCCAGACCCAGTACTTC. The chain employs TRBV6-5 and TRBJ2-5; tentatively, D is TRBD2 (7 bases). Germline CDR1 reads MNHEY; CDR2 reads SVGAGI. The CDR3 is 14 amino acids. The ends were cut back, 7 bases at V and 6 bases at J, with 18 bases in the middle.

The CDR3 sequence: CASSEPGQGVTEAFF. In DNA, the CDR3 is TGTGCCAGCAGTGAACCCGGACAGGGTGTCACTGAAGCTTTCTTT. The rearrangement links TRBV25-1 to TRBJ1-1; 8 bases fit TRBD1. Per germline, CDR1 MGHDK and CDR2 SYGVNS. The CDR3 spans 15 residues. The ends lost 2 bases at V and 4 bases at J; junction bases unmatched: 6.

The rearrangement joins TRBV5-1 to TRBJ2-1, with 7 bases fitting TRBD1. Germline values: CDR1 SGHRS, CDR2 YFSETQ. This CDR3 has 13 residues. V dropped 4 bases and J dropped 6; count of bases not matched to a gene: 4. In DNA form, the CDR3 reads TGCGCCAGCAGCACTGGACAGGTCAATGAGCAGTTCTTC. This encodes CASSTGQVNEQFF. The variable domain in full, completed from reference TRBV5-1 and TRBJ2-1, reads KAGVTQTPRYLIKTRGQQVTLSCSPISGHRSVSWYQQTPGQGLQFLFEYFSETQRNKGNFPGRFSGRQFSNSRSEMNVSTLELGDSALYLCASSTGQVNEQFFGPGTRLTVL.

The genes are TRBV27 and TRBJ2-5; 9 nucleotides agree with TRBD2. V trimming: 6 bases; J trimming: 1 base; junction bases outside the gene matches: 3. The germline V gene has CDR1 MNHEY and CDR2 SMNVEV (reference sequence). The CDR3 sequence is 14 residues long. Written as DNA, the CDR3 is TGTGCCAGCAGATTTAGCGGGGGCCAAGAGACCCAGTACTTC. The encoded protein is CASRFSGGQETQYF.

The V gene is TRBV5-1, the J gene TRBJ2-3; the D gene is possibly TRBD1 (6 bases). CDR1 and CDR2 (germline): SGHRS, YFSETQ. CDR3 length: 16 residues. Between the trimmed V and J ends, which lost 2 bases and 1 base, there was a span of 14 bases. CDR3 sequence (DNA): TGCGCCAGCAGCTTAAACCAGGGGTGGGGCACAGATACGCAGTATTTT. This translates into CASSLNQGWGTDTQYF. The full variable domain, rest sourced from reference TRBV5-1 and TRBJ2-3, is KAGVTQTPRYLIKTRGQQVTLSCSPISGHRSVSWYQQTPGQGLQFLFEYFSETQRNKGNFPGRFSGRQFSNSRSEMNVSTLELGDSALYLCASSLNQGWGTDTQYFGPGTRLTVL.